Below are 31 T cell receptor beta chains sequenced from a single sample in a study of blood T cell repertoires in COVID-19. TCRdb's table, derived via immunoSEQ multiplex PCR, lists solely in-frame clones and lacks some. The data show 65,000 to 85,000 clones, 60% to 85% seen once. Sequences were obtained from peripheral blood. These receptors came from a human donor in a cohort sampled during active COVID-19.

The rearrangement links TRBV15 to TRBJ2-1; TRBD2 is a possible D gene (5 bases). The CDR3 consists of 12 residues. Germline values: CDR1 LNHNV, CDR2 YYDKDF (reference sequence). V was shortened by 3 bases and J by 10 bases, with 10 bases between the two germline ends. CDR3 sequence reads: CATSRGSSEQFF. CDR3 bases: TGTGCCACCAGCAGGGGGAGTTCAGAGCAGTTCTTC. The entire variable domain, with the rest obtained from reference TRBV15 and TRBJ2-1, is as follows: DAMVIQNPRYQVTQFGKPVTLSCSQTLNHNVMYWYQQKSSQAPKLLFHYYDKDFNNEADTPDNFQSRRPNTSFCFLDIRSPGLGDTAMYLCATSRGSSEQFFGPGTRLTVL.

The V gene is TRBV11-2, the J gene TRBJ2-5; the match to TRBD2 covers 10 bases. The CDR3 totals 16 residues. In germline, CDR1 is SGHAT, CDR2 FQNNGV. V lost 4 bases to trimming and J lost 0 bases; unmatched junction nucleotides: 5. The chain's CDR3 is CASSSWTSGDQETQYF. As DNA, the CDR3 is TGTGCCAGCAGCTCCTGGACTAGCGGCGACCAAGAGACCCAGTACTTC.

The chain is built from TRBV7-6 and TRBJ2-2, with D perhaps matching TRBD2 (5 bases). Germline V lookup: CDR1 SGHVS, CDR2 FNYEAQ. This CDR3 region has 16 residues. V lost 5 bases and J lost 5, with 18 bases in between. Here the CDR3 DNA reads TGTGCCAGCAGCCCCCGGACGGAGGATCTAACCGGGGAGCTGTTTTTT. Translated: CASSPRTEDLTGELFF.

This chain joins TRBV6-1 and TRBJ1-5; D not certain. V lost 3 bases and J 9 bases, leaving 9 bases between the germline ends. This CDR3 comprises 12 residues. Germline loops: CDR1 MNHNS, CDR2 SASEGT. The chain's CDR3 is CASSEDTGPQHF. CDR3 sequence (DNA): TGTGCCAGCAGTGAGGATACGGGGCCCCAGCATTTT.

The V and J genes are TRBV5-1 and TRBJ2-5; tentative D call: TRBD1 (6 bases). This CDR3 is 15 amino acids long. The ends were cut back, 0 bases at V and 3 bases at J, with 12 bases in the middle. Germline values: CDR1 SGHRS, CDR2 YFSETQ. In DNA, the CDR3 is TGCGCCAGCAGCTTGGAAATGGGGGCGAAAGAGACCCAGTACTTC. It codes for CASSLEMGAKETQYF.

The chain carries TRBV6-2 or TRBV6-3 and TRBJ2-5; 7 bases map to TRBD2. There are 13 residues in the CDR3. Germline V gives CDR1 MNHEY, CDR2 SVGEGT. Germline trimming cut 5 bases from V and 7 bases from J; bases unmatched to any gene: 7. This chain's CDR3 is CASSQRDVGTQYF. Written as DNA, the CDR3 is TGTGCCAGCAGTCAGCGGGACGTCGGGACCCAGTACTTC.

The rearrangement joins TRBV27 to TRBJ2-1; 9 nucleotides align to TRBD2. J lost 10 bases, V lost 2 bases, and 9 bases had no gene match. Per the germline V gene, CDR1 is MNHEY and CDR2 is SMNVEV (reference sequence). The CDR3 has 15 residues. The CDR3 DNA is TGTGCCAGCAGTTTACAACTAGCGGGCACGGGGGAGCAGTTCTTC. The encoded protein is CASSLQLAGTGEQFF.

The CDR3 spells CASSLTTGNEQFF. CDR3 nucleotides: TGTGCCAGCAGCCTCACCACAGGGAATGAGCAGTTCTTC. J is TRBJ2-1 and V is TRBV7-3, with D possibly being TRBD1 (6 bases). V was clipped by 5 bases and J by 7 bases, with 12 bases between them. Germline CDR1 SGHTA, CDR2 FQGTGA. The CDR3 has 13 residues.

The genes are TRBV9 and TRBJ1-2; 12 nucleotides match TRBD1. The CDR3 covers 15 residues. From germline, CDR1 is SGDLS and CDR2 YYNGEE. The junction had 7 bases not matched to a gene; V was cut back by 3 bases and J by 7 bases. CDR3 region: CASSAEGQGAAGYTF. The CDR3 DNA follows: TGTGCCAGCAGCGCCGAGGGACAGGGGGCGGCTGGCTACACCTTC. The variable domain in full, completed from reference TRBV9 and TRBJ1-2, reads DSGVTQTPKHLITATGQRVTLRCSPRSGDLSVYWYQQSLDQGLQFLIQYYNGEERAKGNILERFSAQQFPDLHSELNLSSLELGDSALYFCASSAEGQGAAGYTFGSGTRLTVV.

The rearrangement links TRBV5-6 to TRBJ2-7; weak D call: TRBD1 (5 bases). Germline CDR1 and CDR2: SGHDT and YYEEEE. This CDR3 is 13 amino acids long. The V end was cut by 3 bases, the J end by 6 bases, with 13 bases between. The CDR3 coding sequence is TGTGCCAGCAGCTCCCGGACACGAAGCGAGCAGTACTTC. This codes for CASSSRTRSEQYF.

The V and J genes are TRBV9 and TRBJ2-2, with 9 positions matching TRBD2. CDR3 size: 16 residues. The J segment lost 5 bases and the V segment lost 0 bases, leaving 5 bases of the junction unmatched. CDR1 is SGDLS and CDR2 is YYNGEE in the germline V gene. CDR3 sequence (DNA): TGTGCCAGCAGCGTAGGGACTAGCGCCCTGACCGGGGAGCTGTTTTTT. Its translation is CASSVGTSALTGELFF.

This chain joins TRBV6-2 or TRBV6-3 and TRBJ2-7; TRBD1 is a possible D gene (6 bases). CDR3 size: 13 residues. Germline values: CDR1 MNHEY, CDR2 SVGEGT. The V and J ends lost 4 bases and 2 bases respectively, with 9 bases between them. The CDR3 sequence: CASSLTGPYEQYV. The CDR3 DNA sequence: TGTGCCAGCAGTTTGACAGGCCCCTACGAGCAGTACGTC.

V usage is TRBV9 and J usage is TRBJ2-7; D possibly corresponds to TRBD2 (6 bases). The CDR3 is 14 residues long. Germline CDR1 reads SGDLS; CDR2 reads YYNGEE. The V end lost 4 bases, the J end lost 1 base, and 12 bases lay between the germline ends. In DNA form, the CDR3 reads TGTGCCAGCAGCCCCGGGACTGAATCCTACGAGCAGTACTTC. The encoded protein is CASSPGTESYEQYF.

The J gene is TRBJ2-7, the V gene TRBV6-2 or TRBV6-3, with TRBD2 matching 8 bases. Trimming took 2 bases from V and 3 from J; bases not matched to a gene: 3. The CDR3 length is 14 residues. Germline CDR1 reads MNHEY; CDR2 reads SVGEGT. The CDR3 sequence is CASSYGAGVYEQYV. The CDR3 DNA follows: TGTGCCAGCAGTTACGGAGCGGGAGTCTACGAGCAGTACGTC.

The chain recombines TRBV19 with TRBJ2-1, with 16 bases matching TRBD2. V shed 3 bases, J shed 5 bases, and the junction held 25 bases outside the gene matches. Germline V gene lookup returns CDR1 LNHDA and CDR2 SQIVND (reference sequence). The CDR3 has 24 amino acids. Here the CDR3 reads CASSINFYVLGLAGGPSFNNEQFF. CDR3 nucleotide sequence: TGTGCCAGTAGTATCAATTTCTATGTATTGGGACTAGCGGGAGGGCCATCATTTAACAATGAGCAGTTCTTC.

The chain employs TRBV4-3 and TRBJ2-2; D remains unclear. The germline V and J ends were trimmed by 4 bases and 6 bases, with 9 bases remaining between them. The CDR3 totals 13 residues. Germline V gene sequence: CDR1 LGHNA, CDR2 YSLEER. The CDR3 reads CASSLKGAGELFF. For the CDR3, the DNA is TGCGCCAGCAGCCTCAAAGGAGCCGGGGAGCTGTTTTTT.

The V and J genes are TRBV28 and TRBJ1-4; TRBD1 matches 7 bases. Germline V gene data show CDR1 as MDHEN and CDR2 as SYDVKM. The CDR3 has 15 amino acids. The J segment lost 6 bases and the V segment lost 5 bases, leaving 9 bases of the junction unmatched. CDR3 region: CASSPSGTVDEKLFF. The CDR3 nucleotides are TGTGCCAGCAGTCCCTCGGGGACAGTAGATGAAAAACTGTTTTTT.

This clone was recorded only once. The chain combines TRBV11-2 with TRBJ1-2; maybe TRBD1 (5 bases). The V gene lost 5 bases and the J gene lost 5 bases, with 12 bases spanning the gap. Germline-derived CDR1 and CDR2 are SGHAT and FQNNGV. This CDR3 is 13 amino acids long. The CDR3 sequence is CASSPGLRYGYTF. The CDR3 nucleotides read TGTGCCAGCAGCCCGGGACTTAGGTATGGCTACACCTTC.

The chain is built from TRBV3-1 (or the pseudogene TRBV3-2) and TRBJ1-5; perhaps TRBD1 as D (5 bases). The CDR3 extends over 16 amino acids. The V end was cut by 1 base, the J end by 3 bases, with 13 bases between. Germline values: CDR1 LGHDT, CDR2 YNNKEL (reference sequence). This CDR3 reads CASSQGWGGVNQPQHF. In DNA form, the CDR3 reads TGTGCCAGCAGCCAAGGATGGGGAGGGGTCAATCAGCCCCAGCATTTT.

V usage is TRBV25-1 and J usage is TRBJ1-2, with D tentatively TRBD1 (5 bases). Per germline, CDR1 MGHDK and CDR2 SYGVNS. The CDR3 totals 15 residues. Trimming stripped 2 bases from V and 6 bases from J, with 16 bases between. The CDR3 loop reads CASSERRGRPHGYTF. As DNA, the CDR3 is TGTGCCAGCAGTGAACGGCGGGGCAGGCCCCATGGCTACACCTTC.

J is TRBJ2-1 and V is TRBV7-2; 11 bases match TRBD2. This CDR3 spans 15 amino acids. CDR1 SGHTA and CDR2 FQGNSA come from the germline V gene. The trim removed 5 bases at V and 6 bases at J, leaving 6 bases unmatched. The CDR3 sequence is CASSLLAGVPNEQFF. The CDR3 bases are TGTGCCAGCAGCCTACTAGCGGGAGTTCCCAATGAGCAGTTCTTC.

J is TRBJ2-6 and V is TRBV28, with D maybe TRBD2 (5 bases). Trimming removed 7 bases from V and 2 bases from J, with 15 bases in between. Germline V CDR1 and CDR2: MDHEN, SYDVKM. This CDR3 has 16 amino acids. For the CDR3, the DNA is TGTGCCAGCAAAACGGCGGGTTCAGCTGGGGCCAACGTCCTGACTTTC. Translated: CASKTAGSAGANVLTF.

The chain combines TRBV5-5 with TRBJ1-6, with D maybe TRBD1 (5 bases). CDR1 is SGHKS, CDR2 YYEKEE, per germline (reference sequence). The CDR3 length is 15 residues. Trimming removed 4 bases from V and 5 bases from J, with 13 bases in between. The DNA of the CDR3 is TGTGCCAGCAGCCGGGGGACGGTCGATAATTCACCCCTCCACTTT. This codes for CASSRGTVDNSPLHF.

The chain joins TRBV6-2 or TRBV6-3 to TRBJ2-7; unclear D gene. The germline CDR1 and CDR2 sequences are MNHEY and SVGEGT. Trimming removed 5 bases from V and 7 bases from J, with 15 bases in between. The CDR3 spans 13 residues. CDR3 DNA sequence: TGTGCCAGCAGTACCCCGGCGGTGATAGAGCAGTACGTC. Amino acids: CASSTPAVIEQYV.

This sequence joins TRBV4-1 and TRBJ1-5; TRBD1 matches 10 bases. Trimming removed 5 bases from V and 5 bases from J; junction bases left unmatched: 6. CDR1 is MGHRA and CDR2 is YSYEKL in the germline V gene. CDR3 length: 15 residues. CDR3 nucleotides: TGCGCCAGCAGCTTCTCCGGACAGGGGGATCAGCCCCAGCATTTT. It translates to CASSFSGQGDQPQHF.

The CDR3 DNA sequence: TGTGCCAGCAGGACAGGGGTCTACAATGAGCAGTTCTTC. Translating it yields CASRTGVYNEQFF. The rearrangement links TRBV6-5 to TRBJ2-1; 8 bases are shared with TRBD1. Germline CDR1 reads MNHEY; CDR2 reads SVGAGI. The CDR3 is 13 residues long. V shed 6 bases and J 3 bases; nucleotides not matched to a gene: 1.

The chain couples TRBV11-2 to TRBJ2-1; D is undetermined. Germline-derived CDR1 and CDR2 are SGHAT and FQNNGV. Trimming removed 2 bases from V and 6 bases from J, with 14 bases in between. The CDR3 totals 15 residues. CDR3 loop: CASSLSTEISNEQFF. CDR3 coding DNA: TGTGCCAGCAGCTTAAGCACAGAAATTTCCAATGAGCAGTTCTTC. The whole variable domain, filled in from reference TRBV11-2 and TRBJ2-1, reads EAGVAQSPRYKIIEKRQSVAFWCNPISGHATLYWYQQILGQGPKLLIQFQNNGVVDDSQLPKDRFSAERLKGVDSTLKIQPAKLEDSAVYLCASSLSTEISNEQFFGPGTRLTVL.

This clone has a single count. V and J are TRBV10-3 and TRBJ2-3; 14 nucleotides align to TRBD2. The CDR3 length is 19 residues. V was pared by 5 bases and J by 0 bases, with 10 bases of the junction left unmatched. Germline CDR1 ENHRY, CDR2 SYGVKD. The CDR3: CAISPLGTSGGPSTDTQYF. In DNA form, the CDR3 reads TGTGCCATCAGTCCCTTGGGGACTAGCGGGGGCCCTAGCACAGATACGCAGTATTTT.

The chain recombines TRBV24-1 with TRBJ2-3; 8 nucleotides match TRBD2. V lost 4 bases, J lost 0 bases, and 5 bases stayed unmatched. The CDR3 consists of 16 residues. Germline-derived CDR1 and CDR2 are KGHDR and SFDVKD. CDR3 in DNA: TGTGCCACCAGTGACAGACTAGCGCCTAGCACAGATACGCAGTATTTT. This encodes CATSDRLAPSTDTQYF.

V usage is TRBV28 and J usage is TRBJ2-5, with 12 positions matching TRBD2. Per the germline V gene, CDR1 is MDHEN and CDR2 is SYDVKM. The CDR3 runs to 13 residues. The trim removed 10 bases at V and 4 bases at J, leaving 4 bases unmatched. CDR3 in amino acids: CATLLAGGETQYF. The CDR3 DNA reads as TGTGCCACGCTACTAGCGGGGGGAGAGACCCAGTACTTC.

The chain employs TRBV12-5 and TRBJ1-1; weak D call: TRBD1 (5 bases). The length of the CDR3 is 14 residues. V lost 3 bases, J lost 4 bases, and 12 bases lay in between. In germline, CDR1 is LGHNT, CDR2 FRNRAP. The CDR3 coding sequence is TGTGCTAGTGGTTTTCAGGGTTGGGGCACTGAAGCTTTCTTT. Its protein is CASGFQGWGTEAFF.